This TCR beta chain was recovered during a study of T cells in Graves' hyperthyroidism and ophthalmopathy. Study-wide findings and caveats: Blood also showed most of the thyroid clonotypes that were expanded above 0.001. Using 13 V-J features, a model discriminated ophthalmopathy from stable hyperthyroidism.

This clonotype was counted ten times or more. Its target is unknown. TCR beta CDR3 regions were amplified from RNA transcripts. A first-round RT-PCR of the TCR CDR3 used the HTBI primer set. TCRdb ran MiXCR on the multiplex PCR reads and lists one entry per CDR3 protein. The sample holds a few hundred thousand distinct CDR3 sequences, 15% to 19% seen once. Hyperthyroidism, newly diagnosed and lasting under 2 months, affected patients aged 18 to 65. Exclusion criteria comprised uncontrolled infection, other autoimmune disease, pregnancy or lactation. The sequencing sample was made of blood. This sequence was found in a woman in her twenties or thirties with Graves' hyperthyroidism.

The CDR3 DNA reads as TGTGCCACCAGCACCGGATTGACGAGTGACACTGAAGCTTTCTTT. Translated, it gives CATSTGLTSDTEAFF. The rearrangement joins TRBV15 to TRBJ1-1; D call uncertain. This CDR3 comprises 15 residues. The germline CDR1 and CDR2 sequences are LNHNV and YYDKDF (reference sequence). V lost 4 bases and J lost 3, with 15 bases in between. The whole variable domain, filled in from reference TRBV15 and TRBJ1-1, reads DAMVIQNPRYQVTQFGKPVTLSCSQTLNHNVMYWYQQKSSQAPKLLFHYYDKDFNNEADTPDNFQSRRPNTSFCFLDIRSPGLGDTAMYLCATSTGLTSDTEAFFGQGTRLTVV.